The clone carrying this TCR beta chain showed up just a few times. A much larger clone lies a single base off, so this may be a read error. The data derive from a study of CD8+CD57+ T cells in acquired aplastic anemia. Study information: On average, sorted CD4+ and CD8+ cells gave roughly 3 ug of DNA.

Germline values: CDR1 SNHLY, CDR2 FYNNEI. The CDR3 has 14 residues. Trimming stripped 8 bases from V and 0 bases from J, with 11 bases between. Those patients picked for sequencing had displayed CD8+CD57+ cell expansion on flow cytometry. The use of genomic DNA as template underpinned the TCR beta VDJ and CDR3 profiling. TCRdb recomputed calls from the reads with MiXCR, one row per CDR3 protein. The profile shows around 500,000 distinct CDR3 sequences, around 30% of them singletons. The sequence came from a human donor with aplastic anemia. The sample consisted of sorted CD4+, CD8+, or CD8+CD57+ T cells (not recorded which) from PBMCs. The gene calls are TRBV2 and TRBJ1-5; tentatively, D is TRBD1 (6 bases). The CDR3: CASGRTVSNQPQHF. The CDR3 coding sequence is TGTGCCAGCGGGCGGACAGTTAGCAATCAGCCCCAGCATTTT.